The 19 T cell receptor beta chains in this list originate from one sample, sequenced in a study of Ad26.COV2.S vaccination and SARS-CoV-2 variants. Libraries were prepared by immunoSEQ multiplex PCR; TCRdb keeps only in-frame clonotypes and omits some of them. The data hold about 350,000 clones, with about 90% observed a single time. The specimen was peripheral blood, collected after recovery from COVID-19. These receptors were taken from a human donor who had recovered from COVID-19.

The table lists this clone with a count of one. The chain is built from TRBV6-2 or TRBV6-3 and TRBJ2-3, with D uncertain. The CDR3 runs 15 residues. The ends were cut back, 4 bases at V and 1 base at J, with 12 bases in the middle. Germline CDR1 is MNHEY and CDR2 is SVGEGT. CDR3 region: CASSLGSGRTDTQYF. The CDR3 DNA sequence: TGTGCCAGCAGTTTGGGGTCGGGTCGCACAGATACGCAGTATTTT.

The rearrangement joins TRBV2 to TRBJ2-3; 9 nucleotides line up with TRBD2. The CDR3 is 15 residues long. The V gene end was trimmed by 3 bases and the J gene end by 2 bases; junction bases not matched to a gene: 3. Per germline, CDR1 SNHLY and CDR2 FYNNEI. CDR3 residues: CASSETSGLTDTQYF. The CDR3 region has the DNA TGTGCCAGCAGTGAGACTAGCGGTCTCACAGATACGCAGTATTTT.

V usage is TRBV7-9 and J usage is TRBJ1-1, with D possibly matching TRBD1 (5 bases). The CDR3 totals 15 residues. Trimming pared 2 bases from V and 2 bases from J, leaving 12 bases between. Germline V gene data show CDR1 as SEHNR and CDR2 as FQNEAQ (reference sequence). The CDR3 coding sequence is TGTGCCAGCAGCTTAAACAACAGGTTAAACACTGAAGCTTTCTTT. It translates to CASSLNNRLNTEAFF.

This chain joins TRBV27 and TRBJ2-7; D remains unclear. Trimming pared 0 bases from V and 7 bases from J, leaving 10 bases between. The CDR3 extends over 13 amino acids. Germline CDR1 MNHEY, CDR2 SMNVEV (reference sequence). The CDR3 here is CASSLSGSAEQYF. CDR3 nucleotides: TGTGCCAGCAGTTTATCCGGATCAGCGGAGCAGTACTTC.

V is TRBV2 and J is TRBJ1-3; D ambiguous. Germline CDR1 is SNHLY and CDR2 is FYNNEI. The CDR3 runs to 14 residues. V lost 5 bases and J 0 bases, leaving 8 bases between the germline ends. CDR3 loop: CASSSGASGNTIYF. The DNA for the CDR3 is TGTGCCAGCAGTTCAGGTGCCTCTGGAAACACCATATATTTT.

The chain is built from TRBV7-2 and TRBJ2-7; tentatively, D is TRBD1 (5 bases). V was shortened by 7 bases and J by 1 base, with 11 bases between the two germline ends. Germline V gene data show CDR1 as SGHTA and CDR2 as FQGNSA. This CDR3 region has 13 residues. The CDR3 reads CASTWTHSYEQYF. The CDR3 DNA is TGTGCCAGCACTTGGACACATTCCTACGAGCAGTACTTC. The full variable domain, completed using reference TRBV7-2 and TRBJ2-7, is GAGVSQSPSNKVTEKGKDVELRCDPISGHTALYWYRQSLGQGLEFLIYFQGNSAPDKSGLPSDRFSAERTGGSVSTLTIQRTQQEDSAVYLCASTWTHSYEQYFGPGTRLTVT.

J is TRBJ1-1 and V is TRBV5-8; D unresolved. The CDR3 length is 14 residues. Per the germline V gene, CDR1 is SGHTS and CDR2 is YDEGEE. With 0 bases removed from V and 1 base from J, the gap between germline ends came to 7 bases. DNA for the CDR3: TGTGCCAGCAGCTTGGGACAAAAGAACACTGAAGCTTTCTTT. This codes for CASSLGQKNTEAFF.

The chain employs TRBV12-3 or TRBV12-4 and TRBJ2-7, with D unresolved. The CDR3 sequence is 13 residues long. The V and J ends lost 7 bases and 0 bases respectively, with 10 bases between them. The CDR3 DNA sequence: TGTGCCAGCACCCGGAGTCCCTCCTACGAGCAGTACTTC. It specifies CASTRSPSYEQYF.

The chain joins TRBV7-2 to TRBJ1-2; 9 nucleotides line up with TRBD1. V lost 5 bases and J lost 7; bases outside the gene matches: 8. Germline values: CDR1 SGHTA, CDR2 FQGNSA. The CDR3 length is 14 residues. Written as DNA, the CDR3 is TGTGCCAGCAGCCCGTGGGACAGGGAATCTGGCTACACCTTC. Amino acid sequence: CASSPWDRESGYTF.

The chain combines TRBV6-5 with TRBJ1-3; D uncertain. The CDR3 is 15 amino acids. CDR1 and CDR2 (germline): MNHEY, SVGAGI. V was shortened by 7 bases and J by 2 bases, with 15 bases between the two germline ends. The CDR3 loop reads CASTLVRATGNTIYF. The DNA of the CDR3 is TGTGCCAGCACCCTAGTCAGAGCTACTGGAAACACCATATATTTT.

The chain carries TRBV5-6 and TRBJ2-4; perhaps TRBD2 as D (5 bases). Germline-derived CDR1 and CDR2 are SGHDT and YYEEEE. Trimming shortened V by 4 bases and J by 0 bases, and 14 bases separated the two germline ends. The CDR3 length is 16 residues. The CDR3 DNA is TGTGCCAGCAGCCAACCCGAGGGCATAGCCAAAAACATTCAGTACTTC. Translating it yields CASSQPEGIAKNIQYF. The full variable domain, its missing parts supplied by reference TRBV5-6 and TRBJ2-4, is DAGVTQSPTHLIKTRGQQVTLRCSPKSGHDTVSWYQQALGQGPQFIFQYYEEEERQRGNFPDRFSGHQFPNYSSELNVNALLLGDSALYLCASSQPEGIAKNIQYFGAGTRLSVL.

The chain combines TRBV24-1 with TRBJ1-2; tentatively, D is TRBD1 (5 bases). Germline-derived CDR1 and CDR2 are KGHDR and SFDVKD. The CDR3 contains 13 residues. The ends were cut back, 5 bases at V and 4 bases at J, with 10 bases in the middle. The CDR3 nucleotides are TGTGCCACCAGTGCCCAAGACAGCTATGGCTACACCTTC. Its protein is CATSAQDSYGYTF.

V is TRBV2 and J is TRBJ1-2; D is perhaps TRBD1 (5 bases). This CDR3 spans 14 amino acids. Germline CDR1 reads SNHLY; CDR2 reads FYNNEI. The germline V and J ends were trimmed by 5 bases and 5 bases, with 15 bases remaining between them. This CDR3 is CASSYKTDVYGYTF. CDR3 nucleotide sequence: TGTGCCAGCAGTTACAAGACAGACGTGTATGGCTACACCTTC.

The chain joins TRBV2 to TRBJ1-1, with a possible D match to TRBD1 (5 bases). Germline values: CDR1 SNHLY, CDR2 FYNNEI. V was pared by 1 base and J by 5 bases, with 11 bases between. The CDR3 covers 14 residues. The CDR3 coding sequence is TGTGCCAGCAGTGAAGGGGGCCCCAGGACTGAAGCTTTCTTT. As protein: CASSEGGPRTEAFF.

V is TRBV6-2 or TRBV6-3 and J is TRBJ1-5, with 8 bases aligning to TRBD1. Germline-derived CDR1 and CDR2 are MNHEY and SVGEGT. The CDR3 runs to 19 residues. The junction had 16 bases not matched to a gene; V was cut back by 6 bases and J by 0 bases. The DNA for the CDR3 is TGTGCCAGCAGCTCACACATACCGGACAGGGCGTATAGCAATCAGCCCCAGCATTTT. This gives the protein CASSSHIPDRAYSNQPQHF.

CDR3 sequence reads: CASSASTGLAAYNEQFF. The CDR3 region has the DNA TGTGCCAGCAGCGCCTCGACGGGACTAGCGGCGTACAATGAGCAGTTCTTC. The chain joins TRBV5-6 to TRBJ2-1, with TRBD2 matching 11 bases. J gave up 4 bases and V 4 bases, and 10 bases lay outside the gene matches. Germline V CDR1 and CDR2: SGHDT, YYEEEE. This CDR3 is built from 17 residues.

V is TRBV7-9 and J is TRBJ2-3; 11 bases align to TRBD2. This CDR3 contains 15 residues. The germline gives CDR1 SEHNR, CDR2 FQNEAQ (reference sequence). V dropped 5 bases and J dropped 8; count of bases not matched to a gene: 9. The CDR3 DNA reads TGTGCCAGCAGCACGGGACTAGCGGTTCAGGGTACGCAGTATTTT. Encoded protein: CASSTGLAVQGTQYF.

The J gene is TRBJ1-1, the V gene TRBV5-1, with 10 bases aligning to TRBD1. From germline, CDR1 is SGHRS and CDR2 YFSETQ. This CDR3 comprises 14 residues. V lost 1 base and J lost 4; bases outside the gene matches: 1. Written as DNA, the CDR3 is TGCGCCAGCAGCTTGTGGACAGGGGGCACTGAAGCTTTCTTT. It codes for CASSLWTGGTEAFF.

DNA for the CDR3: TGTGCCAGCAGTGGGGCCGGGTGGAGGCAGAACTCTGGGGCCAACGTCCTGACTTTC. Its protein is CASSGAGWRQNSGANVLTF. This sequence joins TRBV7-3 and TRBJ2-6; the D call may be TRBD1 or TRBD2 (5 bases each). Germline loops: CDR1 SGHTA, CDR2 FQGTGA. The CDR3 extends over 19 amino acids. V was trimmed by 6 bases and J by 0 bases, leaving 21 bases between them.